These 2 T cell receptor beta chains came from one sample sequenced in a study of cytomegalovirus exposure and HLA in healthy donors. The PCR contained 60 Vbeta and 13 Jbeta primers. TCRdb's table, derived via immunoSEQ multiplex PCR, lists solely in-frame clones and lacks some. The sample consists of 90,000 to 150,000 clones, 50% to 65% of them appearing once. Sequenced input: PBMCs. The receptors here all came from a man aged 35-49 years in good health and CMV-seropositive.

The rearrangement joins TRBV4-2 to TRBJ2-1, with D uncertain. Trimming left V 0 bases short and J 7 bases short, with 7 bases between. The CDR3 has 13 residues. The germline CDR1 and CDR2 sequences are LGHNA and YNFKEQ. Written as DNA, the CDR3 is TGTGCCAGCAGCCAAGAGCGTGCAAATGAGCAGTTCTTC. Translation: CASSQERANEQFF.

This sequence joins TRBV7-8 and TRBJ1-1; no reliable D call. Germline V gene sequence: CDR1 SGHVS, CDR2 FQNEAQ. This CDR3 region has 14 residues. V was trimmed by 1 base and J by 1 base, leaving 7 bases between them. The DNA of the CDR3 is TGTGCCAGCAGCTTAGTCTCGGGGAACACTGAAGCTTTCTTT. Its translation is CASSLVSGNTEAFF.